This T cell receptor beta chain appears in the sequencing data of a study of T cell responses to AZD1222 COVID-19 vaccine. The protocol was immunoSEQ multiplex PCR, while the TCRdb copy is restricted to in-frame clones and leaves out a portion. Here the sample spans approximately 160,000 clones, 88% being singletons. Germline CDR1 and CDR2: MNHEY and SVGEGT. Trimming pared 2 bases from V and 7 bases from J, leaving 12 bases between. The CDR3 spans 13 residues. As to this clone: The antigen remains undetermined.

The study, taken as a whole, reports: Baseline seropositives among AZD1222 recipients totaled only 5 to 7. Clonal diversity was possibly underestimated, and white British individuals and females predominated among donors.

This receptor was identified in an adult in good health. The chain recombines TRBV6-2 or TRBV6-3 with TRBJ2-7; D is unclear. The specimen comprised peripheral blood, sampled on day 0 of MenACWY control vaccination. Written as DNA, the CDR3 is TGTGCCAGCAGTTACATCCGGGCGGAGGAGCAGTACTTC. The encoded protein is CASSYIRAEEQYF.